This T cell receptor (beta chain) stems from a study of shared clonotypes between healthy human individuals. The overall study: Sampling drew on donors who were a couple of women and three men aged 18 to 49.

As to this clone: What it binds is unknown.

Study conclusions and caveats: Clonotype sharing among donors, it was expected, would be affected by sequencing depth. In this cohort, only blood was sampled, and tissue repertoires likely differ. Sharing across four donors was highest in naive CD4 (around 5%) and lowest in memory CD8 (roughly 0.4%).

Naive CD8 cells, CD45RO-negative and positively selected for CCR7, excluded terminally differentiated effector memory CD45RA+ cells. Trimming took 1 base from V and 3 from J, leaving 7 bases between them. There are 12 residues in the CDR3. Germline V lookup: CDR1 GTSNPN, CDR2 SVGIG (reference sequence). The assay was immunoSEQ multiplex PCR, and TCRdb's table has in-frame clones only and misses some. The sample holds roughly 2.1 million clones, approximately 94% seen once. Material for sequencing was naive CD8+ T cells from PBMCs. This chain uses TRBV30 with TRBJ2-7; D is unresolved. The clonotype originates from a man aged 18 to 30 in good health. Some clones in this sample may be carry-over from other donors' samples. CDR3 DNA: TGTGCCTGGAGTGGCAGCTACTACGAGCAGTACTTC. Translation: CAWSGSYYEQYF.